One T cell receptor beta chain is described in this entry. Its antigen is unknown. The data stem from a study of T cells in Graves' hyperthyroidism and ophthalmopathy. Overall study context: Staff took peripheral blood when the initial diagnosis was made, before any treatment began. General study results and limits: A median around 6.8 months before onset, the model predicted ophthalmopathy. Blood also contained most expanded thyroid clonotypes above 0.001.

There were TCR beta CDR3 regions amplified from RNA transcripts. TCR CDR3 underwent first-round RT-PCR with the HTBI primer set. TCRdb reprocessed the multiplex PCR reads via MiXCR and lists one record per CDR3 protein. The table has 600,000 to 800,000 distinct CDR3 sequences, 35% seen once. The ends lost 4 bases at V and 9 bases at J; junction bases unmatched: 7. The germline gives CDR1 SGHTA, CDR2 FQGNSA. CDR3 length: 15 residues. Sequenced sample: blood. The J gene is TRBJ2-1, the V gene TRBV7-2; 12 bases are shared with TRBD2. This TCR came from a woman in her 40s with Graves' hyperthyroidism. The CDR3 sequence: CASSSSSGRAAEQFF. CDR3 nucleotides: TGTGCCAGCAGCTCCTCTAGCGGGAGGGCCGCTGAGCAGTTCTTC.